Each of the 8 T cell receptor beta chains below was sequenced from the same sample in a study of neurological immune-mediated disorders. One entry per CDR3 protein results from TCRdb running MiXCR on the 5' RACE reads. This sample has roughly 67,000 distinct CDR3 sequences, with more than 3.5% found just once. The specimen was PBMCs. All receptors derive from a man in his fifties or sixties with multiple sclerosis.

This clonotype was detected ten times or more. The gene calls are TRBV20-1 and TRBJ2-2; 9 nucleotides match TRBD2. This CDR3 contains 16 residues. Germline-derived CDR1 and CDR2 are DFQATT and SNEGSKA (reference sequence). Trimming took 3 bases from V and 4 from J; bases not matched to a gene: 9. This CDR3 reads CSASGGGAQSTGELFF. The CDR3 region has the DNA TGCAGTGCTAGTGGCGGGGGGGCCCAGAGCACCGGGGAGCTGTTTTTT.

This clonotype came up many times. The chain joins TRBV6-2 or TRBV6-3 to TRBJ1-3, with 9 nucleotides matching TRBD1. Germline CDR1 MNHEY, CDR2 SVGEGT. This CDR3 contains 17 residues. The ends lost 8 bases at V and 0 bases at J; junction bases unmatched: 11. The CDR3 bases are TGTGCCAGCCTCCGGGACAGGGATCGGACCTCTGGAAACACCATATATTTT. It codes for CASLRDRDRTSGNTIYF.

This clonotype came up many times. The CDR3 region is CASSIGQGPSEQYF. CDR3 nucleotide sequence: TGTGCCAGCAGCATAGGACAGGGCCCTTCCGAGCAGTACTTC. The chain carries TRBV5-6 and TRBJ2-7; 8 bases align to TRBD1. The V segment lost 4 bases and the J segment 6 bases; nucleotides outside the gene matches: 9. Per germline, CDR1 SGHDT and CDR2 YYEEEE. The CDR3 loop spans 14 amino acids.

This clonotype has at least ten counts. The gene calls are TRBV5-8 and TRBJ1-1, with D unclear. V was clipped by 4 bases and J by 4 bases, with 8 bases between them. From germline, CDR1 is SGHTS and CDR2 YDEGEE. The CDR3 length is 12 residues. The CDR3 spells CASSPGPTEAFF. The CDR3 coding sequence is TGTGCCAGCAGCCCCGGTCCCACTGAAGCTTTCTTT.

This clonotype was detected ten times or more. The chain carries TRBV28 and TRBJ2-1; 11 bases agree with TRBD1. The V segment lost 7 bases and the J segment 9 bases; nucleotides outside the gene matches: 8. This CDR3 is 14 amino acids long. Germline V gives CDR1 MDHEN, CDR2 SYDVKM. CDR3: CASKSGTGGFEQFF. CDR3 DNA sequence: TGTGCCAGCAAATCCGGGACAGGGGGATTTGAGCAGTTCTTC.

Ten or more counts support this clonotype. This sequence joins TRBV2 and TRBJ1-5, with a tentative D call TRBD1 (6 bases). Germline CDR1 SNHLY, CDR2 FYNNEI. The CDR3 has 15 residues. V was shortened by 6 bases and J by 3 bases, with 15 bases between the two germline ends. The CDR3 here is CASSATQGFNQPQHF. CDR3 sequence (DNA): TGTGCCAGCAGCGCCACTCAGGGGTTCAATCAGCCCCAGCATTTT. Together with reference TRBV2 and TRBJ1-5, the CDR3 gives the full variable domain: EPEVTQTPSHQVTQMGQEVILRCVPISNHLYFYWYRQILGQKVEFLVSFYNNEISEKSEIFDDQFSVERPDGSNFTLKIRSTKLEDSAMYFCASSATQGFNQPQHFGDGTRLSIL.

The rearrangement joins TRBV6-5 to TRBJ1-1, with D hard to call. Germline-derived CDR1 and CDR2 are MNHEY and SVGAGI. V was clipped by 0 bases and J by 1 base, with 9 bases between them. This CDR3 comprises 15 residues. The CDR3 sequence is CASSYSYSGNTEAFF. CDR3 coding DNA: TGTGCCAGCAGTTACTCATACAGTGGGAACACTGAAGCTTTCTTT.

This clonotype was seen many times. This chain uses TRBV7-2 with TRBJ2-7, with 12 bases that match TRBD2. The junction had 3 bases not matched to a gene; V was cut back by 0 bases and J by 6 bases. The germline V gene has CDR1 SGHTA and CDR2 FQGNSA. The CDR3 consists of 15 residues. CDR3 coding DNA: TGTGCCAGCAGCTTAGCGGGACTAGCGGGTTCCGAGCAGTACTTC. This translates into CASSLAGLAGSEQYF.